The 27 T cell receptor beta chains below all came from one sample that was sequenced in a study of blood T cell repertoires in COVID-19. Clones were read by immunoSEQ multiplex PCR, and TCRdb kept only the in-frame ones, dropping some. The sample has tens of thousands of clones; over 65% are singletons. Sequencing was done on a sample of peripheral blood. The receptors here all came from a human donor in a cohort sampled during active COVID-19.

V gene TRBV19 combines with J gene TRBJ1-3, with D hard to call. Trimming removed 3 bases from V and 0 bases from J, with 12 bases in between. Germline lookup yields CDR1 LNHDA and CDR2 SQIVND (reference sequence). This CDR3 is 16 amino acids long. CDR3 sequence: CASSMGRTSSGNTIYF. Written as DNA, the CDR3 is TGTGCCAGTAGTATGGGCCGCACAAGCTCTGGAAACACCATATATTTT.

The chain couples TRBV10-3 to TRBJ1-3, with 9 bases that match TRBD1. Germline V gene lookup returns CDR1 ENHRY and CDR2 SYGVKD. V shed 4 bases and J 3 bases; nucleotides not matched to a gene: 4. The CDR3 is made up of 15 amino acids. The CDR3 DNA sequence: TGTGCCATCAGTGTACAGGGGGCAGGTGGAAACACCATATATTTT. The encoded protein is CAISVQGAGGNTIYF.

This chain connects TRBV7-3 to TRBJ2-1, with 12 bases matching TRBD2. CDR1 and CDR2 from the germline V gene are SGHTA and FQGTGA. V dropped 5 bases and J dropped 5; count of bases not matched to a gene: 4. The CDR3 contains 15 residues. The CDR3 DNA reads as TGTGCCAGCAGCCCAACTAGCGGGAGGAACAATGAGCAGTTCTTC. It codes for CASSPTSGRNNEQFF. Variable domain in full (rest from reference TRBV7-3 and TRBJ2-1): GAGVSQTPSNKVTEKGKYVELRCDPISGHTALYWYRQSLGQGPEFLIYFQGTGAADDSGLPNDRFFAVRPEGSVSTLKIQRTERGDSAVYLCASSPTSGRNNEQFFGPGTRLTVL.

The gene calls are TRBV20-1 and TRBJ1-2; TRBD1 matches at 7 bases. The V gene end was trimmed by 3 bases and the J gene end by 4 bases; junction bases not matched to a gene: 5. Germline CDR1 is DFQATT and CDR2 is SNEGSKA (reference sequence). This CDR3 is 13 amino acids long. DNA of the CDR3: TGCAGTGCTAGTCCGGGACAGCTCTATGGCTACACCTTC. Amino acids: CSASPGQLYGYTF.

The genes are TRBV9 and TRBJ2-5; a weak D match, TRBD1 (6 bases). Trimming cost V 4 bases and J 5 bases, with 18 bases left between them. The CDR3 is made up of 15 amino acids. Germline-derived CDR1 and CDR2 are SGDLS and YYNGEE. CDR3 DNA sequence: TGTGCCAGCAGCCCCGGAGGCAGGGGAGACGAGACCCAGTACTTC. It yields the protein CASSPGGRGDETQYF.

The chain recombines TRBV12-3 or TRBV12-4 with TRBJ2-7; maybe TRBD1 (6 bases). Trimming stripped 5 bases from V and 6 bases from J, with 11 bases between. The CDR3 has 12 amino acids. This CDR3 is CASSTQGSEQYF. CDR3 nucleotide sequence: TGTGCCAGCAGTACACAGGGATCCGAGCAGTACTTC.

The rearrangement joins TRBV7-8 to TRBJ1-5; 7 nucleotides agree with TRBD1. The CDR3 extends over 15 amino acids. V dropped 5 bases and J dropped 4; count of bases not matched to a gene: 8. The germline CDR1 and CDR2 sequences are SGHVS and FQNEAQ. The CDR3 DNA is TGTGCCAGCAGCCAAGCGGGACAGAAGAATCAGCCCCAGCATTTT. This sequence encodes CASSQAGQKNQPQHF.

Only one count was recorded for this clone. The chain has TRBV3-1 (or the pseudogene TRBV3-2) and TRBJ1-3, with 7 bases matching TRBD1. Germline loops: CDR1 LGHDT, CDR2 YNNKEL (reference sequence). With V trimmed by 7 bases and J by 1 base, 16 bases remained unmatched. The CDR3 is 18 amino acids. The DNA of the CDR3 is TGTGCCAGCACACGATACGATAAAACAGGGGTTTCTGGAAACACCATATATTTT. This encodes CASTRYDKTGVSGNTIYF.

J is TRBJ1-2 and V is TRBV29-1; D might be TRBD1 (5 bases). V was shortened by 1 base and J by 7 bases, with 10 bases between the two germline ends. CDR1 and CDR2 (germline): SQVTM, ANQGSEA. CDR3 length equals 12 residues. The CDR3: CSVEGGGFGYTF. The CDR3 region has the DNA TGCAGCGTTGAAGGCGGGGGGTTTGGCTACACCTTC.

V and J are TRBV27 and TRBJ2-3; tentative D call: TRBD2 (6 bases). Germline CDR1 MNHEY, CDR2 SMNVEV (reference sequence). With 1 base removed from V and 5 bases from J, the gap between germline ends came to 10 bases. CDR3 length equals 14 residues. As DNA, the CDR3 is TGTGCCAGCAGTTTATTCGGGGGTGTAGATACGCAGTATTTT. This codes for CASSLFGGVDTQYF.

This clone showed up just once. The chain employs TRBV5-1 and TRBJ2-1; TRBD2 is a possible D gene (5 bases). From germline, CDR1 is SGHRS and CDR2 YFSETQ. This CDR3 has 15 amino acids. V was trimmed by 2 bases and J by 6 bases, leaving 15 bases between them. The CDR3 sequence is CASSLFSGKSNEQFF. Written as DNA, the CDR3 is TGCGCCAGCAGCTTATTCTCCGGGAAATCCAATGAGCAGTTCTTC.

The genes are TRBV11-2 and TRBJ2-7; a possible D gene is TRBD2 (5 bases). This CDR3 is 15 amino acids long. Germline loops: CDR1 SGHAT, CDR2 FQNNGV. The V gene lost 4 bases and the J gene lost 0 bases, with 13 bases spanning the gap. CDR3 residues: CASSSTSGSSYEQYF. In DNA form, the CDR3 reads TGTGCCAGCAGCTCAACGTCGGGGAGCTCCTACGAGCAGTACTTC.

V is TRBV7-3 and J is TRBJ2-2; 11 bases match TRBD1. Germline V gene lookup returns CDR1 SGHTA and CDR2 FQGTGA. V lost 2 bases and J lost 4; bases outside the gene matches: 6. The length of the CDR3 is 17 residues. The CDR3 sequence is CASSLDLGTGGTGELFF. In DNA form, the CDR3 reads TGTGCCAGCAGCTTAGATCTCGGGACAGGGGGCACCGGGGAGCTGTTTTTT.

This clone was seen a few times. The chain combines TRBV6-5 with TRBJ1-1, with D possibly matching TRBD1 (5 bases). The V end lost 6 bases, the J end lost 14 bases, and 25 bases lay between the germline ends. Germline CDR1 is MNHEY and CDR2 is SVGAGI. The CDR3 covers 14 residues. The CDR3 region has the DNA TGTGCCAGCAGAAGGCAGGGATGGGGTGGATCTAGGTTCTTT. Translated, it gives CASRRQGWGGSRFF.

The chain combines TRBV29-1 with TRBJ2-7, with D perhaps matching TRBD1 (6 bases). Germline CDR1 and CDR2: SQVTM and ANQGSEA. CDR3 length equals 13 residues. V was trimmed by 3 bases and J by 5 bases, leaving 14 bases between them. CDR3 bases: TGCAGCGTTGATGGGGGCCGGGGAAACGAGCAGTACTTC. Protein sequence: CSVDGGRGNEQYF.

The chain has TRBV20-1 and TRBJ2-2, with 7 bases matching TRBD2. This CDR3 has 13 amino acids. V was pared by 3 bases and J by 7 bases, with 5 bases of the junction left unmatched. Germline-derived CDR1 and CDR2 are DFQATT and SNEGSKA (reference sequence). CDR3 region: CSASLGGNGELFF. CDR3 nucleotides: TGCAGTGCTAGTTTGGGGGGGAACGGGGAGCTGTTTTTT.

This rearrangement joins TRBV5-1 to TRBJ2-7, with D possibly TRBD2 on 5 matching bases. Germline CDR1 reads SGHRS; CDR2 reads YFSETQ. The length of the CDR3 is 16 residues. The germline V and J ends were trimmed by 0 bases and 7 bases, with 20 bases remaining between them. The chain's CDR3 is CASSLGPGSDIYEQYF. In DNA form, the CDR3 reads TGCGCCAGCAGCTTGGGTCCGGGGTCCGATATATATGAGCAGTACTTC.

The chain links TRBV7-9 to TRBJ1-2; 8 positions agree with TRBD1. The CDR3 contains 15 residues. The V segment lost 1 base and the J segment 2 bases; nucleotides outside the gene matches: 3. Germline CDR1 SEHNR, CDR2 FQNEAQ (reference sequence). The DNA for the CDR3 is TGTGCCAGCAGCTTAGTCCAGGGGGCAAACTATGGCTACACCTTC. Translation: CASSLVQGANYGYTF.

This clone was picked up one time. The chain is built from TRBV7-6 and TRBJ2-7, with D unclear. Germline-derived CDR1 and CDR2 are SGHVS and FNYEAQ. V was trimmed by 1 base and J by 3 bases, leaving 10 bases between them. The length of the CDR3 is 14 residues. DNA of the CDR3: TGTGCCAGCAGCTTAGTTTCAGGAATCTACGAGCAGTACTTC. This sequence encodes CASSLVSGIYEQYF. The variable domain in full, completed from reference TRBV7-6 and TRBJ2-7, reads GAGVSQSPRYKVTKRGQDVALRCDPISGHVSLYWYRQALGQGPEFLTYFNYEAQQDKSGLPNDRFSAERPEGSISTLTIQRTEQRDSAMYRCASSLVSGIYEQYFGPGTRLTVT.

In this sample, this clone turned up a few times. This chain uses TRBV7-3 with TRBJ1-6; the match to TRBD1 covers 8 bases. After removal of 4 bases from V and 10 bases from J, the junction contained 9 bases not matched to a gene. Looked up from germline, CDR1 is SGHTA and CDR2 is FQGTGA. The CDR3 covers 15 residues. CDR3 residues: CASSSFSGQGSPLHF. CDR3 coding DNA: TGTGCCAGCAGCTCCTTTTCAGGACAGGGATCACCCCTCCACTTT. Variable domain in full (rest from reference TRBV7-3 and TRBJ1-6): GAGVSQTPSNKVTEKGKYVELRCDPISGHTALYWYRQSLGQGPEFLIYFQGTGAADDSGLPNDRFFAVRPEGSVSTLKIQRTERGDSAVYLCASSSFSGQGSPLHFGNGTRLTVT.

The chain combines TRBV7-3 with TRBJ2-1; D perhaps matches TRBD1 (7 bases). CDR1 and CDR2 (germline): SGHTA, FQGTGA. The CDR3 contains 16 residues. V dropped 2 bases and J dropped 4 bases, with 15 bases sitting between them. CDR3 loop: CASSLGGGTAYNEQFF. CDR3 DNA: TGTGCCAGCAGCTTAGGCGGCGGGACAGCATACAATGAGCAGTTCTTC.

The chain is built from TRBV7-6 and TRBJ2-5, with D perhaps TRBD2 (6 bases). V was pared by 3 bases and J by 2 bases, with 13 bases between. The germline V gene has CDR1 SGHVS and CDR2 FNYEAQ. The CDR3 has 15 amino acids. CDR3 region: CASSFFERAQETQYF. CDR3 DNA sequence: TGTGCCAGCAGCTTTTTCGAGCGGGCACAAGAGACCCAGTACTTC. Variable domain in full (rest from reference TRBV7-6 and TRBJ2-5): GAGVSQSPRYKVTKRGQDVALRCDPISGHVSLYWYRQALGQGPEFLTYFNYEAQQDKSGLPNDRFSAERPEGSISTLTIQRTEQRDSAMYRCASSFFERAQETQYFGPGTRLLVL.

The chain carries TRBV11-3 and TRBJ2-7, with D possibly matching TRBD1 (6 bases). This CDR3 is 15 amino acids long. The V gene lost 5 bases and the J gene lost 3 bases, with 17 bases spanning the gap. Per germline, CDR1 SGHNT and CDR2 YENEEA. CDR3 sequence reads: CASSPGPQGRYEQYF. DNA of the CDR3: TGTGCCAGCAGCCCAGGACCCCAGGGGCGCTACGAGCAGTACTTC.

The chain uses TRBV11-3 and TRBJ2-3; 7 positions agree with TRBD2. Germline V gene data show CDR1 as SGHNT and CDR2 as YENEEA. With 5 bases clipped from V and 4 bases from J, the junction kept 6 bases outside the gene matches. The CDR3 contains 14 residues. The DNA of the CDR3 is TGTGCCAGCAGCATCGGACTAGACCCAGATACGCAGTATTTT. Translating it yields CASSIGLDPDTQYF.

This clone is a singleton in its sample. The rearrangement uses TRBV15 and TRBJ2-3; D gene unclear. V shed 4 bases and J shed 0 bases, with 14 bases lying between them. CDR1 is LNHNV, CDR2 YYDKDF, per germline (reference sequence). This CDR3 has 16 amino acids. The CDR3 is CATSTVGDISTDTQYF. The DNA of the CDR3 is TGTGCCACCAGCACCGTCGGCGACATTAGCACAGATACGCAGTATTTT.

V is TRBV6-7 and J is TRBJ1-1; no firm D call. TRBV6-7 is an open reading frame, and its role is uncertain. This CDR3 comprises 15 residues. The V end lost 1 base, the J end lost 4 bases, and 13 bases lay between the germline ends. CDR3 DNA sequence: TGTGCCAGCAGTTACTTACGGGGTAACTGCACTGAAGCTTTCTTT. Translation: CASSYLRGNCTEAFF.

The chain combines TRBV5-4 with TRBJ1-6; 10 bases are a match to TRBD1. Germline loops: CDR1 SGHNT, CDR2 YYREEE (reference sequence). The CDR3 length is 16 residues. Trimming removed 4 bases from V and 2 bases from J; junction bases left unmatched: 3. CDR3 in amino acids: CASSGQGEPYNSPLHF. CDR3 in DNA: TGTGCCAGCAGCGGACAGGGGGAACCCTATAATTCACCCCTCCACTTT.